This T cell receptor (beta chain) was profiled in a study of blood T cell repertoires in COVID-19 (dated by TCRdb to 2020 to 2021). Study-wide context: Collaborator samples came from the United States, Italy and Spain and covered acute and convalescent phases of COVID-19. The prospective study material was composed of cDNA or gDNA derived from T cells, B-cell-depleted T cells, or PBMCs. Deeply sampled blood TCRbeta repertoires from subjects exposed to, actively infected with, or recovered from COVID-19 were included in the dataset. The repertoires were released in a freely available public database meant as a resource for research on the immune response to SARS-CoV-2. The samples were drawn from the first 160 participants of the ongoing ImmuneRACE study and from 1,200 or so subjects provided by 6 global collaborators. Sample metadata almost always included a de-identified subject ID, COVID-19 status, age in years and sex. HLA class I and class II types, where available, came from metadata supplied by the sample provider rather than from assay-based typing.

From the cysteine through the phenylalanine, the CDR3 covers 15 amino acids. The retained sequence is limited to the CDR3, 45 bases, with the frame set at the first base. The germline V end is reduced by 2 bases and the J end by 3 bases; junction bases left unmatched: 5. The germline V gene gives CDR1 as MNHEY and CDR2 as SVGAGI. Each collaborating institution followed its own protocols to collect whole blood in K2EDTA tubes. For TCRbeta analysis, collaborators shipped samples in one of three forms: frozen whole blood, isolated PBMCs, or DNA extracted from either of those sample types. This clone has a single count. There is no known antigen for this receptor. The sample holds no much larger clone one base away, and base qualities are not on file. TCRbeta CDR3 regions were amplified from genomic DNA by means of the immunoSEQ Assay, a bias-controlled multiplex PCR. The authors' analysis ran thus. The number of nucleated cells in each sample was estimated by amplification of reference gene primers within the assay. To quantify the absolute abundance of each unique TCRbeta CDR3 rearrangement, sequence reads were collapsed and filtered. Productive Simpson clonality was computed per sample as the square root of Simpson's diversity index over productive rearrangements. Here the immuneACCESS table is served through TCRdb, limited to in-frame sequences with V and J called. Missing clones are a known gap in these copies; in checked studies unresolved V genes cover under half, and the rest lacks a known reason. That table furnishes V, J and clone size, whereas the DNA furnished D and trimming. The table for this sample lists under 70,000 clones; 80% to 95% of them were counted only once. 16% of the sample belongs to the ten largest clones.

Results the study describes overall, beyond this receptor: Clinical and demographic metadata were provided uncurated, with the amount varying by source and participant.

The TCR was taken from an elderly man with acute or convalescent COVID-19. The sequencing sample was made of peripheral blood. The rearranged chain carries TRBV6-5 and TRBJ2-7; TRBD2 matches 9 bases in the middle. The CDR3 in this case is CASSYGLAGSYEQYF. The DNA sequence is TGTGCCAGCAGTTACGGGCTAGCGGGGAGCTACGAGCAGTACTTC.